Listed below are T cell receptor beta chains from one sample, sequenced in a study of blood T cell repertoires in COVID-19. Generated by immunoSEQ multiplex PCR, the TCRdb table keeps only in-frame clones and is missing some. The table includes around 230,000 clones, more than 75% detected once. Input material: PBMCs or T cells enriched from blood (not recorded which). These receptors all come from a woman between 40 and 50 years old with acute COVID-19. CDR3s include the opening cysteine and the closing phenylalanine or tryptophan. D genes are given only for firm matches. For some rows the clone size is stated as once, few or many, or as a class when expanded; others skip it.

v_gene: TRBV19; d_gene: .; j_gene: TRBJ2-7; abundance: .; CDR3nt: TGTGCCAGTAGTATAGCGGGAACGGACTACGAGCAGTACTTC; CDR3aa: CASSIAGTDYEQYF
v_gene: TRBV18; d_gene: .; j_gene: TRBJ1-6; abundance: once; CDR3nt: TGTGCCAGCTCACCACCTCCGGGACAAAAAAATTCACCCCTCCACTTT; CDR3aa: CASSPPPGQKNSPLHF
v_gene: TRBV6-5; d_gene: .; j_gene: TRBJ1-1; abundance: .; CDR3nt: TGTGCCAGCACCCCCGGACAGAGGAACACTGAAGCTTTCTTT; CDR3aa: CASTPGQRNTEAFF
v_gene: TRBV5-4; d_gene: .; j_gene: TRBJ1-1; abundance: once; CDR3nt: TGTGCCAGCAGCGCGGGGGGGGGCCTCGGAATAACTGAAGCTTTCTTT; CDR3aa: CASSAGGGLGITEAFF
v_gene: TRBV29-1; d_gene: .; j_gene: TRBJ2-1; abundance: .; CDR3nt: TGCAGCGTTGAACTAGCAGGCTTGGAGCAGTTCTTC; CDR3aa: CSVELAGLEQFF
v_gene: TRBV7-9; d_gene: .; j_gene: TRBJ2-1; abundance: .; CDR3nt: TGTGCCAGCAGCTTAGAGAGTTCCCTCCCAGGCCCGTACAATGAGCAGTTCTTC; CDR3aa: CASSLESSLPGPYNEQFF
v_gene: TRBV2; d_gene: TRBD2; j_gene: TRBJ2-1; abundance: few; CDR3nt: TGTGCCAGCAGCGCCCAGACTAGCGGGAGGGTGGATGAGCAGTTCTTC; CDR3aa: CASSAQTSGRVDEQFF
v_gene: TRBV9; d_gene: .; j_gene: TRBJ1-3; abundance: many; CDR3nt: TGTGCCAGCAGCGTAGGTCCAGGAAACACCATATATTTT; CDR3aa: CASSVGPGNTIYF
v_gene: TRBV29-1; d_gene: .; j_gene: TRBJ2-5; abundance: .; CDR3nt: TGCAGCGTCGACAGGAGGAAAGAGACCCAGTACTTC; CDR3aa: CSVDRRKETQYF
v_gene: TRBV15; d_gene: .; j_gene: TRBJ2-3; abundance: .; CDR3nt: TGTGCCACCAGCAGGGTTAGGGGCTCTAGTCCCACAGATACGCAGTATTTT; CDR3aa: CATSRVRGSSPTDTQYF
v_gene: TRBV7-7; d_gene: .; j_gene: TRBJ2-1; abundance: .; CDR3nt: TGTGCTAGCAGCTTAGTCACGGGGGATGAGCAGTTCTTC; CDR3aa: CASSLVTGDEQFF
v_gene: TRBV12-3/TRBV12-4; d_gene: .; j_gene: TRBJ2-1; abundance: .; CDR3nt: TGTGCCAGCAGTTTCGGGGAGGAGCAGTTCTTC; CDR3aa: CASSFGEEQFF
v_gene: TRBV30; d_gene: .; j_gene: TRBJ1-1; abundance: .; CDR3nt: TGTGCCTGGAGTTTAGCAGGGAAAGGAAGAACTGAAGCTTTCTTT; CDR3aa: CAWSLAGKGRTEAFF
v_gene: TRBV5-1; d_gene: .; j_gene: TRBJ2-3; abundance: .; CDR3nt: TGCGCCAGCAGCGTATCCACAGATACGCAGTATTTT; CDR3aa: CASSVSTDTQYF
v_gene: TRBV3-1/TRBV3-2; d_gene: .; j_gene: TRBJ1-5; abundance: .; CDR3nt: TGTGCCAGCAGCCGAGGACAGATCAATCAGCCCCAGCATTTT; CDR3aa: CASSRGQINQPQHF
v_gene: TRBV19; d_gene: .; j_gene: TRBJ2-4; abundance: .; CDR3nt: TGTGCCAGTAGTATAGCCCCCCAGGGTAGCAAAAACATTCAGTACTTC; CDR3aa: CASSIAPQGSKNIQYF
v_gene: TRBV9; d_gene: TRBD2; j_gene: TRBJ2-7; abundance: few; CDR3nt: TGTGCCAGCAGCGCCGGACTAGCGGTGGTCTACGAGCAGTACTTC; CDR3aa: CASSAGLAVVYEQYF
v_gene: TRBV6-1; d_gene: .; j_gene: TRBJ2-2; abundance: .; CDR3nt: TGTGCCAGCAGTGCGGTGGGGGCGGGGAACACCGGGGAGCTGTTTTTT; CDR3aa: CASSAVGAGNTGELFF
v_gene: TRBV29-1; d_gene: .; j_gene: TRBJ2-3; abundance: .; CDR3nt: TGCAGCGCCGCAATAGAGGGGGAGACGCAGTATTTT; CDR3aa: CSAAIEGETQYF
v_gene: TRBV24-1; d_gene: TRBD2; j_gene: TRBJ2-5; abundance: .; CDR3nt: TGTGCCACCAGTGACAGGACTAGCGGAGGGTACCAAGAGACCCAGTACTTC; CDR3aa: CATSDRTSGGYQETQYF
v_gene: TRBV10-3; d_gene: TRBD2; j_gene: TRBJ2-1; abundance: .; CDR3nt: TGTGCCATCAGGTTAGCGGGAACGGGAAATGAGCAGTTCTTC; CDR3aa: CAIRLAGTGNEQFF
v_gene: TRBV27; d_gene: TRBD2; j_gene: TRBJ2-1; abundance: .; CDR3nt: TGTGCCAGCGGACTAGCGGGAGCATACAATGAGCAGTTCTTC; CDR3aa: CASGLAGAYNEQFF
v_gene: TRBV6-2/TRBV6-3; d_gene: TRBD2; j_gene: TRBJ2-1; abundance: .; CDR3nt: TGTGCCAGCAGTAGGGGACTAGCGGTCTCCTACAATGAGCAGTTCTTC; CDR3aa: CASSRGLAVSYNEQFF
v_gene: TRBV11-1; d_gene: .; j_gene: TRBJ1-5; abundance: .; CDR3nt: TGTGCCAGCAGCTTACAGGGGTATAGCAATCAGCCCCAGCATTTT; CDR3aa: CASSLQGYSNQPQHF
v_gene: TRBV5-1; d_gene: .; j_gene: TRBJ2-2; abundance: .; CDR3nt: TGCGCCAGCGGAACAGGTTTCACCGGGGAGCTGTTTTTT; CDR3aa: CASGTGFTGELFF
v_gene: TRBV6-5; d_gene: .; j_gene: TRBJ2-7; abundance: once; CDR3nt: TGTGCCAGGGGATTAGGGGGTGACGAGCAGTACTTC; CDR3aa: CARGLGGDEQYF
v_gene: TRBV14; d_gene: .; j_gene: TRBJ2-2; abundance: .; CDR3nt: TGTGCCAGCAGCCGCGGGACGCAAGGGGAGCTGTTTTTT; CDR3aa: CASSRGTQGELFF
v_gene: TRBV5-1; d_gene: TRBD1; j_gene: TRBJ2-5; abundance: .; CDR3nt: TGCGCCAGCAGCCCGGGACAGGGGGAGACCCAGTACTTC; CDR3aa: CASSPGQGETQYF
v_gene: TRBV5-1; d_gene: TRBD1; j_gene: TRBJ2-7; abundance: .; CDR3nt: TGCGCCAGCAGCCCCGGGACAGGGGGTTACGAGCAGTACTTC; CDR3aa: CASSPGTGGYEQYF
v_gene: TRBV7-6; d_gene: TRBD2; j_gene: TRBJ2-1; abundance: once; CDR3nt: TGTGCCAGCAGCTTGTCTAGCGGGGGGGAGACGAATGAGCAGTTCTTC; CDR3aa: CASSLSSGGETNEQFF
v_gene: TRBV7-9; d_gene: TRBD1; j_gene: TRBJ2-1; abundance: .; CDR3nt: TGTGCCAGCAGCGGCCGGGACAGGGGTTTCGATGAGCAGTTCTTC; CDR3aa: CASSGRDRGFDEQFF
v_gene: TRBV6-5; d_gene: .; j_gene: TRBJ2-1; abundance: .; CDR3nt: TGTGCCAGCAGAGCCGGGGGTCGGGCTTTCAATGAGCAGTTCTTC; CDR3aa: CASRAGGRAFNEQFF
v_gene: TRBV12-3/TRBV12-4; d_gene: TRBD1; j_gene: TRBJ1-1; abundance: .; CDR3nt: TGTGCCAGCAGTCATGGACAGGGAGGTGAAGCTTTCTTT; CDR3aa: CASSHGQGGEAFF
v_gene: TRBV2; d_gene: .; j_gene: TRBJ1-2; abundance: once; CDR3nt: TGTGCCAGTAACGGCTATGGCTACACCTTC; CDR3aa: CASNGYGYTF
v_gene: TRBV12-5; d_gene: .; j_gene: TRBJ1-4; abundance: once; CDR3nt: TGTGCTAGTGGTTTGGACAGGGATTTAAAACTGTTTTTT; CDR3aa: CASGLDRDLKLFF
v_gene: TRBV19; d_gene: .; j_gene: TRBJ2-2; abundance: once; CDR3nt: TGTGCCAGTAGTAGAGGACAGTTCACCGGGGAGCTGTTTTTT; CDR3aa: CASSRGQFTGELFF
v_gene: TRBV11-2; d_gene: TRBD2; j_gene: TRBJ2-7; abundance: .; CDR3nt: TGTGCCAGCAGCTTCAGGACTAGCGGGAGTAAATCCTACGAGCAGTACTTC; CDR3aa: CASSFRTSGSKSYEQYF
v_gene: TRBV10-3; d_gene: TRBD1; j_gene: TRBJ2-2; abundance: .; CDR3nt: TGTGCCGCCAGGACAGGGGGCAACACCGGGGAGCTGTTTTTT; CDR3aa: CAARTGGNTGELFF
v_gene: TRBV7-9; d_gene: TRBD2; j_gene: TRBJ2-1; abundance: .; CDR3nt: TGTGCCAGCAGCACCGGGACTAGCAAGATTGAGCAGTTCTTC; CDR3aa: CASSTGTSKIEQFF
v_gene: TRBV10-1; d_gene: TRBD1; j_gene: TRBJ2-1; abundance: .; CDR3nt: TGCGCCAGCAGTGAGTTAAAGGGGGCAGGTGAGCAGTTCTTC; CDR3aa: CASSELKGAGEQFF
v_gene: TRBV11-3; d_gene: .; j_gene: TRBJ1-1; abundance: .; CDR3nt: TGTGCCAGCAGCTTGACAGGTCGCATGAACACTGAAGCTTTCTTT; CDR3aa: CASSLTGRMNTEAFF
v_gene: TRBV5-6; d_gene: TRBD2; j_gene: TRBJ2-3; abundance: few; CDR3nt: TGTGCCAGCAGCAAAGAGCTAGCGGCAGATACGCAGTATTTT; CDR3aa: CASSKELAADTQYF
v_gene: TRBV15; d_gene: TRBD1; j_gene: TRBJ1-1; abundance: .; CDR3nt: TGTGCCACCAGCAGAGGGCAGGGGGCGGAAGCTTTCTTT; CDR3aa: CATSRGQGAEAFF
v_gene: TRBV18; d_gene: TRBD2; j_gene: TRBJ2-1; abundance: .; CDR3nt: TGTGCCAGCTCAAGTATAGCGGGAGCGTCCTACAATGAGCAGTTCTTC; CDR3aa: CASSSIAGASYNEQFF
v_gene: TRBV2; d_gene: .; j_gene: TRBJ2-7; abundance: few; CDR3nt: TGTGCCAGCAGTGCCCTAACCTACGAGCAGTACTTC; CDR3aa: CASSALTYEQYF
v_gene: TRBV11-2; d_gene: .; j_gene: TRBJ2-2; abundance: .; CDR3nt: TGTGCCAGCAGCTTGACAGACACGAACACCGGGGAGCTGTTTTTT; CDR3aa: CASSLTDTNTGELFF
v_gene: TRBV3-1/TRBV3-2; d_gene: .; j_gene: TRBJ2-1; abundance: once; CDR3nt: TGTGCCAGCAGCCAAGAGCAGCGGAGGGCTAACTACAATGAGCAGTTCTTC; CDR3aa: CASSQEQRRANYNEQFF
v_gene: TRBV6-5; d_gene: TRBD2; j_gene: TRBJ2-7; abundance: .; CDR3nt: TGTGCCAGCGAACCGGGACTAGGATCCTACGAGCAGTACTTC; CDR3aa: CASEPGLGSYEQYF